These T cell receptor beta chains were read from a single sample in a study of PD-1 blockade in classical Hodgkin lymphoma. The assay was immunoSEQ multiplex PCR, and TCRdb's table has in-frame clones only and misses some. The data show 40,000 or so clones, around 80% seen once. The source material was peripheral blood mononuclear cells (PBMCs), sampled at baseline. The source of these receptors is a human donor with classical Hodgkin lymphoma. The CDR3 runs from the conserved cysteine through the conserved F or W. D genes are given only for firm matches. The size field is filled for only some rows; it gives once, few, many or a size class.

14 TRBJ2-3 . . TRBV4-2 TGTGCCAGCAGCCAAGAATCGGTGGCAGATACGCAGTATTTT CASSQESVADTQYF
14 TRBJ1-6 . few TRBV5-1 TGCGCCAGCAGCCCGGGCCAGAATAATTCACCCCTCCACTTT CASSPGQNNSPLHF
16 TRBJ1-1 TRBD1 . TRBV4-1 TGCGCCAGCAGCCGAAACGAACAGGGGGATAGCACTGAAGCTTTCTTT CASSRNEQGDSTEAFF
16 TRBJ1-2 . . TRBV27 TGTGCCAGCAGCCTCCGAATCCTGGGGGGCTCGACGGGCTACACCTTC CASSLRILGGSTGYTF
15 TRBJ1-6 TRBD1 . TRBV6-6 TGTGCCAGCAGTTACTCGGGACAGGGGAATTCACCCCTCCACTTT CASSYSGQGNSPLHF
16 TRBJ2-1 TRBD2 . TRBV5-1 TGCGCCAGCAGCTTTAGCGGGGGGGCCAGCTACAATGAGCAGTTCTTC CASSFSGGASYNEQFF
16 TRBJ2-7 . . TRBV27 TGTGCCAGCAGTTTAAATAGGGGCTACCCTGCGGGCGAGCAGTACTTC CASSLNRGYPAGEQYF
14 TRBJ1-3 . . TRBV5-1 TGCGCCAGCAGCTTGGAACAACCTGGAAACACCATATATTTT CASSLEQPGNTIYF
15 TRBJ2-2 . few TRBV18 TGTGCCAGCTCACCACGGCAGGACAACACCGGGGAGCTGTTTTTT CASSPRQDNTGELFF
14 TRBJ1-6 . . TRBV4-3 TGCGCCAGCAGCCCCCTGTGGGGGAATTCACCCCTCCACTTT CASSPLWGNSPLHF
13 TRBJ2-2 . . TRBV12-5 TGTGCTAGTCTTAGGTTGGGGACCGGGGAGCTGTTTTTT CASLRLGTGELFF
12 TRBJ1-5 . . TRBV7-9 TGTGCCAGCACCGGGGAGGGTCAGCCCCAGCATTTT CASTGEGQPQHF
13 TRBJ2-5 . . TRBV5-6 TGTGCCAGCGTGTTAGGGGGCCAAGAGACCCAGTACTTC CASVLGGQETQYF
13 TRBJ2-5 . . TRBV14 TGTGCCAGCAGCCAAGATATGGAAGAGACCCAGTACTTC CASSQDMEETQYF
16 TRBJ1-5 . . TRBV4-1 TGCGCCAGCAGTCCAGGGACGGTGAATGGCAATCAGCCCCAGCATTTT CASSPGTVNGNQPQHF
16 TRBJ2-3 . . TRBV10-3 TGTGCCATCAGTTTTTCGGGGACGCGGCGCACAGATACGCAGTATTTT CAISFSGTRRTDTQYF
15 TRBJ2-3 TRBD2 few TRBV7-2 TGTGCCAGCAGCTTACAGGGAGGGAGCACAGATACGCAGTATTTT CASSLQGGSTDTQYF
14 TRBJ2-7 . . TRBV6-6 TGTGCCAGCAGTTACGAAGGCAGGGGCTACGAGCAGTACTTC CASSYEGRGYEQYF
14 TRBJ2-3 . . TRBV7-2 TGTGCCAGCAGCTTCGTAGGGTTCACAGATACGCAGTATTTT CASSFVGFTDTQYF
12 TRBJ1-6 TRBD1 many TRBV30 TGTGCCTGGGGGACAGGGCGCTCACCCCTCCACTTT CAWGTGRSPLHF
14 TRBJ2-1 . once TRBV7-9 TGTGCCAGCAGCTCGGACCGAACCTACAATGAGCAGTTCTTC CASSSDRTYNEQFF
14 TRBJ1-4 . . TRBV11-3 TGTGCCAGCACCGCGGGTCGGGGGGATGAAAAACTGTTTTTT CASTAGRGDEKLFF
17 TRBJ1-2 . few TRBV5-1 TGCGCCAGCAGCCTACAACCGAACGCCCGGGCTAACTATGGCTACACCTTC CASSLQPNARANYGYTF
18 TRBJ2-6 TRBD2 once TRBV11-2 TGTGCCAGCAGCTTAGCTAGCGGGGGGGCCTCTGGGGCCAACGTCCTGACTTTC CASSLASGGASGANVLTF
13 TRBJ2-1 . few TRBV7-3 TGTGCCAGCAGCCCCCGTCGGGGGAATGAGCAGTTCTTC CASSPRRGNEQFF
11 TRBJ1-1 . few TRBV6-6 TGTGCCAGCAGTGCCGACAGAAAAGCTTTCTTT CASSADRKAFF
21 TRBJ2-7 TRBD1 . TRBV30 TGTGCCTGGAGCGGGGGGACAGGGGGCGCAAGATCGCACCTGACCTTCGGCGAGCAGTACTTC CAWSGGTGGARSHLTFGEQYF
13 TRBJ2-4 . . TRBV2 TGTGCCGCCCGCTCGGCGGCCAAAAACATTCAGTACTTC CAARSAAKNIQYF
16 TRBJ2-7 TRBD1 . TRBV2 TGTGCCAGCAGTACTGGACAGGCGATAGGCGCCTACGAGCAGTACTTC CASSTGQAIGAYEQYF
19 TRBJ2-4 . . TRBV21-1 TGTGCCAGCAGCAAATGGGGGAGAACCCTACCTTTAGCCAAAAACATTCAGTACTTC CASSKWGRTLPLAKNIQYF
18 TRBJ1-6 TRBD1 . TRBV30 TGTGCCTCGCCCGGGAACAGGGGCCGAAGCTCCTATAATTCACCCCTCCACTTT CASPGNRGRSSYNSPLHF
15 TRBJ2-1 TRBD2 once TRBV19 TGTGCCAGCTATAGCGGGGGGGCGTTCGCCAATGAGCAGTTCTTC CASYSGGAFANEQFF
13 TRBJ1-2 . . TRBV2 TGTGCCAGCAGATTGGAAGGGACGGATGGCTACACCTTC CASRLEGTDGYTF
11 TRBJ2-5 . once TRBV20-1 TGCAATGCTAGGGAATGGGAGACCCAGTACTTC CNAREWETQYF
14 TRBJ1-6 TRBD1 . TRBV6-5 TGTGCCAGCAGTTTCCGGACAGGGGATTCACCCCTCCACTTT CASSFRTGDSPLHF
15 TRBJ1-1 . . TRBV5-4 TGTGCCAGCAGCCCCGGTTGGGGCCAAAACACTGAAGCTTTCTTT CASSPGWGQNTEAFF
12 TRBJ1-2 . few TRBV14 TGTGCCAGCAGCCAAGATCGACATGGCTACACCTTC CASSQDRHGYTF
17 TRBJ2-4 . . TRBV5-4 TGTGCCAGCAGCCCGGGACCTCCCAGTGGGGCCAAAAACATTCAGTACTTC CASSPGPPSGAKNIQYF
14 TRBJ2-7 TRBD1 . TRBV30 TGTGCCTGGAGTGTAGGGGACAGTTCCTACGAGCAGTACTTC CAWSVGDSSYEQYF
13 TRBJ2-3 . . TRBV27 TGTGCCAGCAGTTTGATGGGGGCCGATACGCAGTATTTT CASSLMGADTQYF
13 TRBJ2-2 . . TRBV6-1 TGTGCCAGCAGTGAACTTTCCACCGGGGAGCTGTTTTTT CASSELSTGELFF
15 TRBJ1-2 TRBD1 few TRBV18 TGTGCCAGCTCCTCCGGACAGGGAGGAAACTATGGCTACACCTTC CASSSGQGGNYGYTF
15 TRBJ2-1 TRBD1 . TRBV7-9 TGTGCCAGCAGCGGCCGGGACAGACAACACAATGAGCAGTTCTTC CASSGRDRQHNEQFF
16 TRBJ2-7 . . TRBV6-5 TGTGCCAGCAGTTTGCATTGGGACGCCTACTCCTACGAGCAGTACTTC CASSLHWDAYSYEQYF
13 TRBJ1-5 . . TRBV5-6 TGTGCCAGCAGCTTGAATAGCAATCAGCCCCAGCATTTT CASSLNSNQPQHF
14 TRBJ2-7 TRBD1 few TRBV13 TGTGCCAGCAGCCTACGACAGGGGACCTACGAGCAGTACTTC CASSLRQGTYEQYF
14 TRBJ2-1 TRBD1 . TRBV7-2 TGTGCCAGCAGCTTAGCGCAGAGGGGGCTCGAGCAGTTCTTC CASSLAQRGLEQFF
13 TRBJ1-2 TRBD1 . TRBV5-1 TGCGCCAGCAGGGGACAGGGCTACTATGGCTACACCTTC CASRGQGYYGYTF
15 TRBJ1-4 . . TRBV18 TGTGCCAGCTCCGAACTCCGGGGGGATAATGAAAAACTGTTTTTT CASSELRGDNEKLFF